This T cell receptor beta chain originates from a study of OX40 agonist ivuxolimab in advanced cancers. Study information: A partial response was reached by three patients: one with hepatocellular carcinoma and two with cutaneous melanoma. General study points: Expanded peripheral T cell antigen specificity was not determined.

Germline V gives CDR1 SGHVS, CDR2 FQNEAQ. V lost 0 bases and J lost 6; bases outside the gene matches: 11. The CDR3 runs to 17 residues. Clones were read by immunoSEQ multiplex PCR, and TCRdb kept only the in-frame ones, dropping some. The repertoire holds 10,000 to 15,000 clones, with under 75% as singletons. This clone was picked up a small number of times. Its target is not known. The specimen was CD4+ or CD8+ T cells sorted from blood, collected in a trial of the OX40 agonist ivuxolimab. The TCR originated in an adult with an advanced solid tumor such as melanoma, head and neck, liver or kidney cancer. The V gene is TRBV7-8, the J gene TRBJ2-1; 7 bases line up with TRBD2. CDR3 protein: CASSLAAARLAVNEQFF. The CDR3 DNA reads TGTGCCAGCAGCTTAGCCGCTGCCAGACTAGCCGTCAATGAGCAGTTCTTC. The whole variable domain, filled in from reference TRBV7-8 and TRBJ2-1, reads GAGVSQSPRYKVAKRGQDVALRCDPISGHVSLFWYQQALGQGPEFLTYFQNEAQLDKSGLPSDRFFAERPEGSVSTLKIQRTQQEDSAVYLCASSLAAARLAVNEQFFGPGTRLTVL.